This T cell receptor beta chain comes out of a study of cytomegalovirus exposure and HLA in healthy donors. These donors, healthy bone marrow donors, were studied. Donors sampled were nominally healthy, though unrecorded immune exposures were likely. The germline V gene encodes CDR1 SGHNT and CDR2 YYREEE (reference sequence). Unmatched junction bases numbered 12, after V lost 0 bases and J lost 5 bases. The CDR3 sequence is 18 residues long. The PCR employed 60 Vbeta primers together with 13 Jbeta primers. Data came from immunoSEQ multiplex PCR; TCRdb stores just in-frame clones and leaves some out. Of some 150,000 clones in the sample, approximately 76% are singletons; the top ten hold more than 1.2%. Study-level results: Published work reported that the classifier diagnosed cytomegalovirus status with high specificity and sensitivity.

Of note for this clone: The antigen is not known.

Specimen: PBMCs. This receptor was obtained from a man between 60 and 75 years old in good health and CMV-seronegative. This chain connects TRBV5-4 to TRBJ2-2; 8 bases match TRBD2. Written as DNA, the CDR3 is TGTGCCAGCAGCTTGGGATCTCCAGCGGGAGTACGTACCGGGGAGCTGTTTTTT. Its protein product is CASSLGSPAGVRTGELFF.